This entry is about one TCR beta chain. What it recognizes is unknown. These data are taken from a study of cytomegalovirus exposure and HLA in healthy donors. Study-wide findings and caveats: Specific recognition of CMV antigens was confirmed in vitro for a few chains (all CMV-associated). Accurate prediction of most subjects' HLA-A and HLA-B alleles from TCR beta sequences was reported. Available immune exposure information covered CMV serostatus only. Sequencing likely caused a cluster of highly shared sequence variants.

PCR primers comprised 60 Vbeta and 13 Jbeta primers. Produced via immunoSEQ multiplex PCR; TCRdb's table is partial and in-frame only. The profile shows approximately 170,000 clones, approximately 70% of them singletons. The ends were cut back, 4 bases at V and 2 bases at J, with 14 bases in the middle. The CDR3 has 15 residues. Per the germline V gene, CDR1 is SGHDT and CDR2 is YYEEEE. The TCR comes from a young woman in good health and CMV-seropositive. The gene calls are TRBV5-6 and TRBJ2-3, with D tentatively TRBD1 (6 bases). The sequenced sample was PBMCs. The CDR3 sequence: CASSATGTTTDTQYF. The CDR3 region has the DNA TGTGCCAGCAGCGCGACCGGGACAACCACAGATACGCAGTATTTT.